The source of this T cell receptor beta chain is a study of shared clonotypes between healthy human individuals. There are 18 residues in the CDR3. V lost 0 bases, J lost 1 base, and 7 bases stayed unmatched. Germline V gene sequence: CDR1 LGHNA, CDR2 YSLEER. A word on this clone: The antigen remains undetermined.

CD45RO-negative, CCR7-positively selected cells formed the naive CD8 fraction, excluding terminally differentiated effector memory CD45RA+ cells. Everyone who donated was a Caucasian adult who lived in Nashville, Tennessee. Every subset had its genomic DNA shared out evenly among several immunoSEQ plates. Assay: immunoSEQ multiplex PCR; the TCRdb copy retains only in-frame clones and omits some. The profile shows 2 million to 2.5 million clones, approximately 95% of them singletons. General observations from the study: Rarefaction showed sorted-subset sequencing was incomplete despite large depth.

The TCR originated in a man aged 18 to 30 in good health. Sequencing used naive CD8+ T cells sorted from blood. The chain is built from TRBV4-3 and TRBJ1-4; 8 bases are a match to TRBD1. As DNA, the CDR3 is TGCGCCAGCAGCCAAGAATTGGACAGGGAAGGAACTAATGAAAAACTGTTTTTT. It specifies CASSQELDREGTNEKLFF.